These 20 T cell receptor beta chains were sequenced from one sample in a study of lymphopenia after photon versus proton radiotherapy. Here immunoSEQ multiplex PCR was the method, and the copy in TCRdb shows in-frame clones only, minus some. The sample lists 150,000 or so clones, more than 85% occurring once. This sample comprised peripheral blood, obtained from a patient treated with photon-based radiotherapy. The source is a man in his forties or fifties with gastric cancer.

CDR3 coding DNA: TGTGCCAGCAGCGTCCCGGGACAGGGACTGAATACGCAGTATTTT. It is translated as CASSVPGQGLNTQYF. The chain couples TRBV28 to TRBJ2-3; 9 bases are a match to TRBD1. J lost 7 bases, V lost 6 bases, and 11 bases had no gene match. This CDR3 has 15 residues. The V gene's germline CDR1 is MDHEN and CDR2 SYDVKM.

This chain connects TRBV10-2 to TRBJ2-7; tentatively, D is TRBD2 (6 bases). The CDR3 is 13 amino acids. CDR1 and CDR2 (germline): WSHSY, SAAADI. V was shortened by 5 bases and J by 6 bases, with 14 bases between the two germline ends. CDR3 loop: CASSLDYSSEQYF. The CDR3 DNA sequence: TGCGCCAGCAGTCTGGACTACTCCAGCGAGCAGTACTTC.

CDR3 coding DNA: TGTGCCAGCAGAAACGGTGGGGGACACCTCTATGGCTACACCTTC. Its protein is CASRNGGGHLYGYTF. The V call is TRBV28, the J call TRBJ1-2, with D maybe TRBD1 (6 bases). The CDR3 totals 15 residues. Deletions cut 6 bases from V and 4 bases from J, with 18 bases between. The V gene's germline CDR1 is MDHEN and CDR2 SYDVKM.

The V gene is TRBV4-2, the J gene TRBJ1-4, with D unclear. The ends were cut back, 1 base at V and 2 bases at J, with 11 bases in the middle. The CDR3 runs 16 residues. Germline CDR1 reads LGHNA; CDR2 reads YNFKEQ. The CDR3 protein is CASSQAPTVTNEKLFF. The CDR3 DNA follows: TGTGCCAGCAGCCAAGCGCCGACGGTTACTAATGAAAAACTGTTTTTT.

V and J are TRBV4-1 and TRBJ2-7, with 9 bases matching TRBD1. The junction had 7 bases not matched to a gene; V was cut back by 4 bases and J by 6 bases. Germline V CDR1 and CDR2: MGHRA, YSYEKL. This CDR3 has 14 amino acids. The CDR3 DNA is TGCGCCAGCAGCCGCCGGGACAGGGACTTCGAGCAGTACTTC. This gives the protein CASSRRDRDFEQYF.

The CDR3 is CASSSNTGRETQYF. The CDR3, as DNA: TGTGCCAGCAGCTCGAATACAGGGCGGGAGACCCAGTACTTC. The V gene is TRBV7-9, the J gene TRBJ2-5, with a weak D call TRBD1 (6 bases). In germline, CDR1 is SEHNR, CDR2 FQNEAQ (reference sequence). The CDR3 extends over 14 amino acids. Trimming stripped 4 bases from V and 5 bases from J, with 14 bases between.

CDR3 nucleotide sequence: TGTGCCAGCAGCCAAGATCAATCGGGTACCGGGGAGCTGTTTTTT. Protein product: CASSQDQSGTGELFF. The rearrangement uses TRBV4-2 and TRBJ2-2; no definite D call. Germline V gene lookup returns CDR1 LGHNA and CDR2 YNFKEQ. Trimming pared 0 bases from V and 5 bases from J, leaving 10 bases between. The CDR3 has 15 amino acids.

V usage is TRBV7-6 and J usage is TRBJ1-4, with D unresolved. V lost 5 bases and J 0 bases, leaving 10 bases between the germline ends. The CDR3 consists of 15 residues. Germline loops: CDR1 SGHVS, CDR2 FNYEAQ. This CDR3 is CASSAGISTNEKLFF. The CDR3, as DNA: TGTGCCAGCAGCGCTGGGATTTCAACTAATGAAAAACTGTTTTTT. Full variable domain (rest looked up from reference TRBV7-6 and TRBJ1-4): GAGVSQSPRYKVTKRGQDVALRCDPISGHVSLYWYRQALGQGPEFLTYFNYEAQQDKSGLPNDRFSAERPEGSISTLTIQRTEQRDSAMYRCASSAGISTNEKLFFGSGTQLSVL.

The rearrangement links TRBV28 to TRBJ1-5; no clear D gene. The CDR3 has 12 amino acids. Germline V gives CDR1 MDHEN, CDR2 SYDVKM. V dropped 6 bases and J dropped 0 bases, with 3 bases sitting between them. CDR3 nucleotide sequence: TGTGCCAGCAGAGGTAGCAATCAGCCCCAGCATTTT. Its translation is CASRGSNQPQHF.

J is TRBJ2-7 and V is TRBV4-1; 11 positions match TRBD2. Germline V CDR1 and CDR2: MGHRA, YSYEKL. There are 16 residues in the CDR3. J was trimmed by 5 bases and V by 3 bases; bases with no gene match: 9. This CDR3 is CASSHPTSGSVDEQYF. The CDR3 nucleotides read TGCGCCAGCAGCCACCCAACTAGCGGGAGTGTCGACGAGCAGTACTTC.

CDR3 sequence: CASSVGLKGEQYF. The CDR3 coding sequence is TGTGCCAGTAGTGTGGGACTCAAAGGCGAGCAGTACTTC. The chain carries TRBV19 and TRBJ2-7, with D perhaps matching TRBD2 (6 bases). The germline V gene encodes CDR1 LNHDA and CDR2 SQIVND (reference sequence). V lost 5 bases to trimming and J lost 6 bases, with 14 bases between them. The CDR3 is 13 residues long.

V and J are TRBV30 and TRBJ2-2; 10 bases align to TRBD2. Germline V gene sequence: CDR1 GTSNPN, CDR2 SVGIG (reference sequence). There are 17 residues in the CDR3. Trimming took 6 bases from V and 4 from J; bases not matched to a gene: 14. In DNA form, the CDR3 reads TGTGCCTGTCCGTGGGGGCCGAGCGGGAGGGCCACCGGGGAGCTGTTTTTT. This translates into CACPWGPSGRATGELFF.

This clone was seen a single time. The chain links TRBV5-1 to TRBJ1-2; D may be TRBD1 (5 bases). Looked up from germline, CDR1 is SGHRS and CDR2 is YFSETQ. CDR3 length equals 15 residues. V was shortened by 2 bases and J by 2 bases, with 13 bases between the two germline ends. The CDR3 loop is CASSFSPTENYGYTF. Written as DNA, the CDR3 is TGCGCCAGCAGCTTCTCCCCGACAGAGAACTATGGCTACACCTTC.

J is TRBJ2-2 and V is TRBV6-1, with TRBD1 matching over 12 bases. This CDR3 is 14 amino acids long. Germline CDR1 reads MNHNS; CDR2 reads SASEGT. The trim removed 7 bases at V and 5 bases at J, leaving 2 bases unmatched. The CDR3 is CASKGQGATGELFF. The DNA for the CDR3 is TGTGCCAGCAAGGGACAGGGGGCTACCGGGGAGCTGTTTTTT.

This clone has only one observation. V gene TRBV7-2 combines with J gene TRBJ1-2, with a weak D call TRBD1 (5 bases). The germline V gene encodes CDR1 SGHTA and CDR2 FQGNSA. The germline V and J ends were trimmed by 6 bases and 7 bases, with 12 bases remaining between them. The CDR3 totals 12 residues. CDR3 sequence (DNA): TGTGCCAGCAGTTACGGGACTCTTGGCTACACCTTC. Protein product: CASSYGTLGYTF. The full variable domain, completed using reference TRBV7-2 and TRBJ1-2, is GAGVSQSPSNKVTEKGKDVELRCDPISGHTALYWYRQSLGQGLEFLIYFQGNSAPDKSGLPSDRFSAERTGGSVSTLTIQRTQQEDSAVYLCASSYGTLGYTFGSGTRLTVV.

This CDR3 reads CASRRRETYEQYF. The CDR3 nucleotides are TGCGCCAGCCGGCGCAGGGAAACCTACGAGCAGTACTTC. The J gene is TRBJ2-7, the V gene TRBV5-1; D might be TRBD1 (5 bases). The V end was cut by 7 bases, the J end by 2 bases, with 13 bases between. The length of the CDR3 is 13 residues. Germline assignment: CDR1 SGHRS and CDR2 YFSETQ.

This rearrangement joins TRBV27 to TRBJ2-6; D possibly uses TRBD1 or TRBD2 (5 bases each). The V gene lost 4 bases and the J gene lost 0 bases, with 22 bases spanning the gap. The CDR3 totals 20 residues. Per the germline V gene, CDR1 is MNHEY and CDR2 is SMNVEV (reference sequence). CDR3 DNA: TGTGCCAGCAGTTGGGCCTCAGGGACGGACCTATACTCTGGGGCCAACGTCCTGACTTTC. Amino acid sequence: CASSWASGTDLYSGANVLTF.

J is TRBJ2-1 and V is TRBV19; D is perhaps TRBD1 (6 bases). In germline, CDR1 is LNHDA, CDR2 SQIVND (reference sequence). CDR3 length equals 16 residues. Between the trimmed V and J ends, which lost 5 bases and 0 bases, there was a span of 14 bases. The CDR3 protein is CASSGVVGHSYNEQFF. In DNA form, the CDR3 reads TGTGCCAGTAGTGGGGTGGTGGGACACTCCTACAATGAGCAGTTCTTC.

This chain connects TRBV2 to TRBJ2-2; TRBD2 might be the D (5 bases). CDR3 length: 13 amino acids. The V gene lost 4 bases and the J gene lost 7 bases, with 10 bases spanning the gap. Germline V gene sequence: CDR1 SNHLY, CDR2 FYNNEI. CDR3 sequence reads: CASSATRGGELFF. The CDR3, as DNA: TGTGCCAGCAGTGCCACTCGGGGCGGGGAGCTGTTTTTT.

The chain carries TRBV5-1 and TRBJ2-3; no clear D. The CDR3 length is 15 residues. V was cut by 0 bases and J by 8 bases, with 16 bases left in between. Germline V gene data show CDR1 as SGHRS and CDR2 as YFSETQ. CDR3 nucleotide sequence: TGCGCCAGCAGCTTGGGCTCATACACGTCGGGTACGCAGTATTTT. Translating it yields CASSLGSYTSGTQYF.